Listed here are 9 T cell receptor beta chains from one sample, sequenced in a study of graft-versus-host responses after intestinal transplantation. TCRdb's table, derived via immunoSEQ multiplex PCR, lists solely in-frame clones and lacks some. Of over 80,000 clones detected, roughly 91% appear once; the ten largest clones hold approximately 0.18%. These TCRs are of unknown antigen specificity. Specimen: unstimulated CD4+ T cells sorted from spleen or lymph node cells, collected before transplant. The source of these receptors is a human donor who was the organ donor for an intestinal transplant.

This clone was counted a few times. J is TRBJ1-6 and V is TRBV19; D not resolved. The CDR3 consists of 15 residues. CDR1 and CDR2 from the germline V gene are LNHDA and SQIVND (reference sequence). The V end lost 3 bases, the J end lost 7 bases, and 13 bases lay between the germline ends. The CDR3 loop reads CASSIRRTSNSPLHF. CDR3 coding DNA: TGTGCCAGTAGTATTCGGAGGACGTCGAATTCACCCCTCCACTTT.

The chain joins TRBV11-2 to TRBJ1-2; tentative D call: TRBD1 (6 bases). Trimming removed 3 bases from V and 6 bases from J, with 14 bases in between. The CDR3 has 14 amino acids. Germline values: CDR1 SGHAT, CDR2 FQNNGV. CDR3 residues: CASSLETGSNGYTF. CDR3 bases: TGTGCCAGCAGCTTGGAGACAGGATCGAATGGCTACACCTTC.

The chain employs TRBV6-6 and TRBJ2-4; weak D call: TRBD2 (5 bases). The germline gives CDR1 MNHNY, CDR2 SVGAGI (reference sequence). V lost 4 bases, J lost 7 bases, and 11 bases lay in between. CDR3 length: 13 residues. Written as DNA, the CDR3 is TGTGCCAGCAGTTCGCACAGAGGGAACATTCAGTACTTC. It codes for CASSSHRGNIQYF.

The chain combines TRBV6-5 with TRBJ2-7; 7 bases line up with TRBD1. The CDR3 runs 15 residues. Germline V gene sequence: CDR1 MNHEY, CDR2 SVGAGI. V shed 6 bases, J shed 0 bases, and the junction held 8 bases outside the gene matches. This CDR3 reads CASSRSGTDSYEQYF. The DNA for the CDR3 is TGTGCCAGCAGCCGTTCCGGGACAGACTCCTACGAGCAGTACTTC.

This clone showed up just a few times. The chain is built from TRBV7-9 and TRBJ1-5, with D perhaps matching TRBD1 (5 bases). The CDR3 is 17 residues long. Trimming took 5 bases from V and 1 from J, leaving 18 bases between them. Germline-derived CDR1 and CDR2 are SEHNR and FQNEAQ (reference sequence). The CDR3 loop reads CASSPIGGQLSNQPQHF. The CDR3 DNA sequence: TGTGCCAGCAGCCCAATCGGGGGTCAGCTGAGCAATCAGCCCCAGCATTTT.

In its sample, this clone was seen a few times. The chain uses TRBV18 and TRBJ1-3; D is ambiguous. This CDR3 has 13 amino acids. The V and J ends lost 4 bases and 4 bases respectively, with 8 bases between them. From germline, CDR1 is KGHSH and CDR2 LQKENI. CDR3 in amino acids: CASSRTEGNTIYF. As DNA, the CDR3 is TGTGCCAGCTCACGCACAGAAGGAAACACCATATATTTT.

The gene calls are TRBV9 and TRBJ1-4; a weak D match, TRBD1 (5 bases). V shed 3 bases and J shed 5 bases, with 14 bases lying between them. Germline-derived CDR1 and CDR2 are SGDLS and YYNGEE. The CDR3 totals 15 residues. CDR3 bases: TGTGCCAGCAGCGGGGGTTCCAGGGCGAATGAAAAACTGTTTTTT. Its protein is CASSGGSRANEKLFF.

The chain joins TRBV4-1 to TRBJ2-2, with D perhaps matching TRBD1 (6 bases). The germline V and J ends were trimmed by 4 bases and 6 bases, with 12 bases remaining between them. The germline CDR1 and CDR2 sequences are MGHRA and YSYEKL. The CDR3 runs to 14 residues. Here the CDR3 reads CASSLVGQSGELFF. The CDR3 DNA sequence: TGCGCCAGCAGCCTAGTGGGACAATCCGGGGAGCTGTTTTTT.

The chain joins TRBV11-2 to TRBJ2-5; 12 nucleotides match TRBD1. J gave up 11 bases and V 1 base, and 14 bases lay outside the gene matches. Germline V lookup: CDR1 SGHAT, CDR2 FQNNGV. The CDR3 covers 17 residues. CDR3 region: CASSLGQTRDRGHEQYF. The CDR3 DNA reads as TGTGCCAGCAGCTTAGGTCAAACCCGGGACAGGGGGCATGAGCAGTACTTC.